Below are 2 T cell receptor beta chains sequenced from a single sample in a study of blood T cells in healthy people across ages. Alongside a J-beta primer mix, a sample-barcoded 5' primer served in a second PCR lasting about 7 to 11 cycles. TCRdb reprocessed the 5' RACE reads with MiXCR, giving one entry per CDR3 protein. The sample has about a million distinct CDR3 sequences, just over 50% seen once; the top ten hold roughly a fifth. Source material: blood. These receptors originate from an older woman in good health.

This clonotype was observed a few times. The rearrangement uses TRBV4-3 and TRBJ1-1; a weak D match, TRBD1 (6 bases). The CDR3 covers 17 residues. The germline V gene encodes CDR1 LGHNA and CDR2 YSLEER. The V and J ends lost 3 bases and 5 bases respectively, with 22 bases between them. The CDR3 spells CASSHPKIQGKRTEAFF. The CDR3, as DNA: TGCGCCAGCAGCCACCCTAAAATACAGGGAAAAAGGACTGAAGCTTTCTTT.

The V call is TRBV12-3 or TRBV12-4, the J call TRBJ2-7; 8 bases are shared with TRBD1. This CDR3 region has 14 residues. V gave up 6 bases and J gave up 6 bases; unmatched junction bases: 10. The CDR3 loop reads CASRKTGVIGEQYF. CDR3 in DNA: TGTGCCAGCAGAAAGACAGGGGTAATCGGCGAGCAGTACTTC.